These T cell receptor beta chains were read from a single sample in a study of shared clonotypes between healthy human individuals. Generated by immunoSEQ multiplex PCR, the TCRdb table keeps only in-frame clones and is missing some. The sample shows some 2,100,000 clones, 90% to 97% of them seen only once. Sample: naive CD4+ T cells sorted from blood. The source is a man aged 18 to 35 in good health. Both conserved end residues are part of each CDR3. Fields, in order: V gene, J gene, D gene, clone size, CDR3 protein, CDR3 DNA. D genes are given only for firm matches. Clone size is shown for a subset of rows, as once, few, many or a class of expanded clone.

v_gene: TRBV4-3; j_gene: TRBJ2-5; d_gene: TRBD2; abundance: .; CDR3aa: CASSQGRGRADETQYF; CDR3nt: TGCGCCAGCAGCCAAGGCCGCGGGAGGGCCGATGAGACCCAGTACTTC
v_gene: TRBV11-3; j_gene: TRBJ2-1; d_gene: TRBD2; abundance: .; CDR3aa: CASSPLVSGRYPWYNEQFF; CDR3nt: TGTGCCAGCAGCCCCTTGGTTAGCGGGAGGTATCCGTGGTACAATGAGCAGTTCTTC
v_gene: TRBV9; j_gene: TRBJ1-6; d_gene: .; abundance: .; CDR3aa: CASSSGSSYNSPLHF; CDR3nt: TGTGCCAGCAGCTCAGGTAGCTCCTATAATTCACCCCTCCACTTT
v_gene: TRBV2; j_gene: TRBJ2-7; d_gene: TRBD1; abundance: once; CDR3aa: CATTGAPSYEQYF; CDR3nt: TGTGCCACCACAGGGGCCCCCTCCTACGAGCAGTACTTC
v_gene: TRBV5-4; j_gene: TRBJ2-7; d_gene: .; abundance: .; CDR3aa: CASSLEVTRSYEQYF; CDR3nt: TGTGCCAGCAGCTTGGAAGTGACCCGCAGCTACGAGCAGTACTTC
v_gene: TRBV10-3; j_gene: TRBJ2-6; d_gene: TRBD1; abundance: once; CDR3aa: CAISDTDRASPGANVLTF; CDR3nt: TGTGCCATCAGTGATACCGACAGGGCTTCCCCTGGGGCCAACGTCCTGACTTTC
v_gene: TRBV6-1; j_gene: TRBJ2-7; d_gene: .; abundance: .; CDR3aa: CASSVQGDEQYF; CDR3nt: TGTGCCAGCAGTGTACAGGGAGACGAGCAGTACTTC
v_gene: TRBV10-3; j_gene: TRBJ1-3; d_gene: .; abundance: .; CDR3aa: CAIRQQGNTIYF; CDR3nt: TGTGCCATCAGACAGCAGGGAAACACCATATATTTT
v_gene: TRBV5-1; j_gene: TRBJ2-5; d_gene: TRBD1; abundance: .; CDR3aa: CASSRTGAQETQYF; CDR3nt: TGCGCCAGCAGCCGGACAGGGGCCCAAGAGACCCAGTACTTC
v_gene: TRBV7-7; j_gene: TRBJ1-2; d_gene: .; abundance: .; CDR3aa: CASSLSAGNSGKGSNYGYTF; CDR3nt: TGTGCTAGCAGCTTATCGGCAGGGAATAGCGGCAAGGGTTCTAACTATGGCTACACCTTC
v_gene: TRBV2; j_gene: TRBJ1-2; d_gene: .; abundance: .; CDR3aa: CASSELSYGYTF; CDR3nt: TGTGCCAGCAGTGAGCTTTCCTATGGCTACACCTTC
v_gene: TRBV10-3; j_gene: TRBJ2-5; d_gene: TRBD2; abundance: .; CDR3aa: CAIKIAGAETQYF; CDR3nt: TGTGCCATAAAAATAGCGGGGGCGGAGACCCAGTACTTC
v_gene: TRBV28; j_gene: TRBJ1-4; d_gene: TRBD1; abundance: .; CDR3aa: CASSQGGSTEKLFF; CDR3nt: TGTGCCAGCAGCCAAGGGGGCTCGACTGAAAAACTGTTTTTT
v_gene: TRBV18; j_gene: TRBJ1-1; d_gene: TRBD1; abundance: .; CDR3aa: CASSPPSGGAAEAFF; CDR3nt: TGTGCCAGCTCACCACCGTCAGGGGGGGCAGCTGAAGCTTTCTTT
v_gene: TRBV27; j_gene: TRBJ1-2; d_gene: .; abundance: .; CDR3aa: CASSLGRGYGYTF; CDR3nt: TGTGCCAGCAGTTTGGGTCGGGGCTATGGCTACACCTTC
v_gene: TRBV4-3; j_gene: TRBJ1-2; d_gene: .; abundance: .; CDR3aa: CASSQDWTATYGYTF; CDR3nt: TGCGCCAGCAGCCAAGACTGGACGGCCACCTATGGCTACACCTTC
v_gene: TRBV5-4; j_gene: TRBJ1-1; d_gene: TRBD1; abundance: .; CDR3aa: CASSSTGGLISEAFF; CDR3nt: TGTGCCAGCAGCTCTACAGGGGGATTGATATCTGAAGCTTTCTTT
v_gene: TRBV9; j_gene: TRBJ1-5; d_gene: TRBD1; abundance: .; CDR3aa: CASSVGGGGNQPQHF; CDR3nt: TGTGCCAGCAGCGTAGGAGGGGGCGGCAATCAGCCCCAGCATTTT
v_gene: TRBV6-5; j_gene: TRBJ2-2; d_gene: TRBD2; abundance: .; CDR3aa: CASSVTRGGTGELFF; CDR3nt: TGTGCCAGCAGTGTCACCCGGGGGGGCACCGGGGAGCTGTTTTTT
v_gene: TRBV6-4; j_gene: TRBJ2-2; d_gene: TRBD2; abundance: .; CDR3aa: CASSPIKVAGATGELFF; CDR3nt: TGTGCCAGCAGCCCCATAAAGGTAGCGGGGGCCACCGGGGAGCTGTTTTTT
v_gene: TRBV9; j_gene: TRBJ1-1; d_gene: .; abundance: .; CDR3aa: CASSPPGSGGTEAFF; CDR3nt: TGTGCCAGCAGTCCACCGGGTAGCGGGGGCACTGAAGCTTTCTTT
v_gene: TRBV10-3; j_gene: TRBJ1-5; d_gene: .; abundance: .; CDR3aa: CAIRGVEGQPQHF; CDR3nt: TGTGCCATCAGAGGGGTAGAGGGACAGCCCCAGCATTTT
v_gene: TRBV5-5; j_gene: TRBJ1-5; d_gene: .; abundance: .; CDR3aa: CASSLPGFNQPQHF; CDR3nt: TGTGCCAGCAGCCTCCCCGGGTTCAATCAGCCCCAGCATTTT
v_gene: TRBV30; j_gene: TRBJ2-3; d_gene: TRBD1; abundance: .; CDR3aa: CAWSEGTGVTDTQYF; CDR3nt: TGTGCCTGGAGTGAAGGGACAGGGGTCACAGATACGCAGTATTTT
v_gene: TRBV7-9; j_gene: TRBJ2-2; d_gene: TRBD1; abundance: .; CDR3aa: CASSPDRVQQAGELFF; CDR3nt: TGTGCCAGCAGCCCAGACAGGGTCCAACAGGCCGGGGAGCTGTTTTTT